The clone carrying this TCR beta chain was recorded at least ten times. The antigen remains unidentified. The record originates from a study of T cells in Graves' hyperthyroidism and ophthalmopathy. Germline V gene data show CDR1 as SQVTM and CDR2 as ANQGSEA. The CDR3 sequence is 12 residues long. Trimming removed 6 bases from V and 5 bases from J, with 13 bases in between. General observations from the study: Within blood appeared most thyroid clonotypes that had expanded above 0.001.

Amplification of TCR beta CDR3 regions was performed using RNA transcripts as template. During a first-round RT-PCR of the TCR CDR3, the HTBI primer set was used. TCRdb reanalysed the multiplex PCR reads using MiXCR and keeps one entry per CDR3 protein. The sample contains roughly 400,000 distinct CDR3 sequences, 11% to 15% of which appear only once. The material sequenced was blood. The chain couples TRBV29-1 to TRBJ2-5; no firm D call. The receptor was isolated from a man between 50 and 59 years old with Graves' ophthalmopathy. The CDR3 spells CSVLRVSETQYF. CDR3 coding DNA: TGCAGCGTACTACGGGTCAGTGAGACCCAGTACTTC.